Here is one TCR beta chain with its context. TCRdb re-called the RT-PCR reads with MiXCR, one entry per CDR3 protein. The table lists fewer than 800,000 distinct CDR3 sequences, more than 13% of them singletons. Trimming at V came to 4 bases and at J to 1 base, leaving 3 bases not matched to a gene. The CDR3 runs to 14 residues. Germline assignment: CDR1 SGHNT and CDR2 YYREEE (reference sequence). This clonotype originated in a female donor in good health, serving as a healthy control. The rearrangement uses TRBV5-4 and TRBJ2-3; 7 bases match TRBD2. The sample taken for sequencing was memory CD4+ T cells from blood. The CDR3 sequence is CASSRGLGTDTQYF. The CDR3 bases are TGTGCCAGCAGCCGTGGACTAGGCACAGATACGCAGTATTTT.